Reported below is one T cell receptor beta chain. The sample belongs to a study of blood T cell repertoires in COVID-19. On the study more broadly: Donors in the United States, Italy and Spain gave samples during acute or convalescent COVID-19. T cells, B-cell-depleted T cells, or PBMCs supplied cDNA or gDNA.

Per the original methods: Estimation of nucleated cell counts relied on the amplification of reference gene primers. Data came from immunoSEQ multiplex PCR; TCRdb stores just in-frame clones and leaves some out. For V, J and clone size, that table is used; D and trimming come from the DNA. Of 100,000 to 150,000 clones in the sample, roughly 86% were seen once. The CDR3 sequence is 19 residues long. Germline V gives CDR1 MNHEY, CDR2 SMNVEV (reference sequence). After removal of 5 bases from V and 0 bases from J, the junction contained 13 bases not matched to a gene. The chain links TRBV27 to TRBJ2-6; 7 bases are shared with TRBD1. The sample comprised peripheral blood. The source of this sequence is a human donor in a cohort sampled during active COVID-19. CDR3: CASSPLRDSQSSGANVLTF. The DNA of the CDR3 is TGTGCCAGCAGTCCCCTCCGGGACAGCCAGTCCTCTGGGGCCAACGTCCTGACTTTC.